One and the same sample provided the 3 T cell receptor beta chains below, sequenced in a study of HIV-infected patients and healthy controls. TCRdb processed the 5' RACE reads anew with MiXCR; each CDR3 protein has one entry. The profile covers 65,000 to 70,000 distinct CDR3 sequences, with about a sixth appearing a single time and approximately 5.4% taken by the ten largest. The sequenced sample was CD4+ T cells from blood. The receptors come from a human donor in good health.

The chain combines TRBV5-4 with TRBJ1-1; D uncertain. Trimming took 0 bases from V and 3 from J, leaving 3 bases between them. Germline-derived CDR1 and CDR2 are SGHNT and YYREEE (reference sequence). The CDR3 runs to 12 residues. The CDR3 DNA reads TGTGCCAGCAGCTTGGGGGACACTGAAGCTTTCTTT. It is translated as CASSLGDTEAFF. Combining the CDR3 with reference TRBV5-4 and TRBJ1-1 gives the whole variable domain ETGVTQSPTHLIKTRGQQVTLRCSSQSGHNTVSWYQQALGQGPQFIFQYYREEENGRGNFPPRFSGLQFPNYSSELNVNALELDDSALYLCASSLGDTEAFFGQGTRLTVV.

There are many counts of this clonotype. The gene calls are TRBV12-5 and TRBJ2-1; D gene unclear. The germline V gene encodes CDR1 LGHNT and CDR2 FRNRAP. The CDR3 covers 14 residues. V lost 7 bases and J 2 bases, leaving 12 bases between the germline ends. CDR3 sequence reads: CASALGSTYNEQFF. The CDR3 DNA reads TGTGCTAGTGCCCTGGGGTCCACCTACAATGAGCAGTTCTTC.

In this sample, this clonotype turned up many times. This sequence joins TRBV28 and TRBJ1-5; D call uncertain. Germline assignment: CDR1 MDHEN and CDR2 SYDVKM. The CDR3 extends over 16 amino acids. V was trimmed by 8 bases and J by 4 bases, leaving 21 bases between them. In DNA form, the CDR3 reads TGTGCCAGCGGGCGTGGGTCCGGAGGTGGTAATCAGCCCCAGCATTTT. Translation gives CASGRGSGGGNQPQHF.